Listed below are T cell receptor beta chains from one sample, sequenced in a study of cytomegalovirus exposure and HLA in healthy donors. Some clones are missing from TCRdb's copy, which holds only in-frame ones; the method was immunoSEQ multiplex PCR. This table has 150,000 to 200,000 clones, 75% appearing once. The sequenced material came from PBMCs. Receptor source: a woman in her forties in good health and CMV-seropositive. Each CDR3 is given with its conserved first and last residue. A D gene is named only where the DNA matches it firmly. The size field is filled for only some rows; it gives once, few, many or a size class.

clone_size | j_call | d_call | v_call | cdr3_aa | cdr3_nt
few | TRBJ1-5 | TRBD1 | TRBV29-1 | CSVALIRGTGVADQPQHF | TGCAGCGTTGCCCTAATCAGAGGTACAGGGGTTGCCGATCAGCCCCAGCATTTT
NA | TRBJ1-2 | TRBD1 | TRBV6-5 | CASSLTGYGYTF | TGTGCCAGCAGTTTGACAGGGTATGGCTACACCTTC
NA | TRBJ1-1 | NA | TRBV11-3 | CASSRTRNTEAFF | TGTGCCAGCAGCCGTACGAGGAACACTGAAGCTTTCTTT
NA | TRBJ1-3 | NA | TRBV11-2 | CASSRETGSGNTIYF | TGTGCCAGCAGCAGGGAGACAGGATCTGGAAACACCATATATTTT
NA | TRBJ1-2 | TRBD1 | TRBV5-1 | CASRTGEADGYTF | TGCGCCAGCCGGACAGGGGAGGCCGATGGCTACACCTTC
NA | TRBJ1-2 | TRBD1 | TRBV27 | CASSPSPGQGVFGYTF | TGTGCCAGCAGCCCATCTCCGGGACAGGGGGTCTTTGGCTACACCTTC
NA | TRBJ2-4 | TRBD1 | TRBV7-2 | CASSLGAGGSENIQYF | TGTGCCAGCAGCTTAGGCGCAGGGGGATCCGAAAACATTCAGTACTTC
NA | TRBJ2-5 | TRBD2 | TRBV4-3 | CASSQDGGSGRVVETQYF | TGCGCCAGCAGCCAAGATGGGGGTAGCGGGAGGGTAGTGGAGACCCAGTACTTC
once | TRBJ2-1 | TRBD2 | TRBV9 | CASSVVWLAGANEQFF | TGTGCCAGCAGCGTAGTTTGGCTAGCGGGTGCCAATGAGCAGTTCTTC
NA | TRBJ2-1 | TRBD2 | TRBV7-7 | CASSSTSGFNNEQFF | TGTGCTAGCAGCTCGACTAGCGGGTTTAACAATGAGCAGTTCTTC
NA | TRBJ2-2 | NA | TRBV5-4 | CASSSRSTGELFF | TGTGCCAGCAGCTCCAGATCCACCGGGGAGCTGTTTTTT
NA | TRBJ2-7 | TRBD1 | TRBV2 | CASSEDRVSGEQYF | TGTGCCAGCAGTGAGGACAGGGTTTCGGGTGAGCAGTACTTC
NA | TRBJ2-3 | NA | TRBV5-6 | CASRKRAATDTQYF | TGTGCCAGCAGAAAGCGGGCGGCAACTGATACGCAGTATTTT
few | TRBJ2-7 | TRBD1 | TRBV27 | CASSSLNTGGDLYEQYF | TGTGCCAGCAGTTCACTAAATACAGGGGGCGACCTCTACGAGCAGTACTTC
NA | TRBJ2-1 | TRBD2 | TRBV19 | CASKGLVSYNEQFF | TGTGCCAGCAAAGGACTAGTTAGCTACAATGAGCAGTTCTTC
NA | TRBJ2-7 | TRBD1 | TRBV5-1 | CASRFSRDRGGEQYF | TGCGCCAGCCGATTCAGCCGGGACAGGGGCGGAGAGCAGTACTTC
NA | TRBJ2-5 | TRBD2 | TRBV13 | CASRREGNSGTQYF | TGTGCCAGCAGGAGGGAGGGAAATTCGGGGACCCAGTACTTC
NA | TRBJ2-2 | TRBD1 | TRBV9 | CASSTTGGSYGGELFF | TGTGCCAGCAGCACAACAGGGGGCTCGTATGGCGGGGAGCTGTTTTTT
NA | TRBJ2-5 | TRBD2 | TRBV28 | CASSLHVAGGQETQYF | TGTGCCAGCAGTTTACACGTAGCGGGAGGCCAAGAGACCCAGTACTTC
NA | TRBJ2-7 | TRBD1 | TRBV19 | CASSNGQGSSYEQYF | TGTGCCAGTAGTAACGGACAGGGGTCCTCCTACGAGCAGTACTTC
NA | TRBJ2-7 | NA | TRBV6-6 | CASSSGDRVGEQYF | TGTGCCAGCAGTTCGGGAGACAGGGTTGGCGAGCAGTACTTC
NA | TRBJ1-5 | NA | TRBV21-1 | CASSIKGVPGNQPQHF | TGTGCCAGCTCAATCAAGGGGGTACCTGGCAATCAGCCCCAGCATTTT
few | TRBJ2-7 | TRBD1 | TRBV28 | CASSLPDRGLGGEQYF | TGTGCCAGCAGTTTACCCGACAGGGGGCTCGGGGGAGAGCAGTACTTC
NA | TRBJ2-7 | TRBD2 | TRBV18 | CASSPPTSGGNEQYF | TGTGCCAGCTCACCTCCGACTAGCGGAGGGAACGAGCAGTACTTC
once | TRBJ2-7 | NA | TRBV4-1 | CASSHALGLYEQYF | TGCGCCAGCAGCCACGCCCTGGGGCTCTACGAGCAGTACTTC
NA | TRBJ2-3 | NA | TRBV2 | CASSELTQITDTQYF | TGTGCCAGCAGTGAACTCACACAAATCACAGATACGCAGTATTTT
NA | TRBJ1-1 | TRBD1 | TRBV28 | CASSQQGSDTEAFF | TGTGCCAGCAGCCAACAGGGGAGCGACACTGAAGCTTTCTTT
NA | TRBJ2-7 | NA | TRBV6-5 | CASSKTLTISYEQYF | TGTGCCAGCAGTAAGACTCTTACCATCTCCTACGAGCAGTACTTC
NA | TRBJ1-4 | TRBD1 | TRBV7-2 | CASSVDRATNEKLFF | TGTGCCAGCAGCGTCGACAGGGCAACTAATGAAAAACTGTTTTTT
NA | TRBJ1-5 | NA | TRBV6-1 | CASGRGVNQPQHF | TGTGCCAGCGGAAGGGGCGTCAATCAGCCCCAGCATTTT
NA | TRBJ2-1 | NA | TRBV23-1 | CASSQSCYPICNSEQFF | TGCGCCAGCAGTCAATCATGCTACCCAATTTGCAACAGTGAGCAGTTCTTC
NA | TRBJ2-2 | TRBD1 | TRBV14 | CASRPDRGTDTGELFF | TGTGCCAGCAGACCTGACAGGGGTACGGACACCGGGGAGCTGTTTTTT
NA | TRBJ2-1 | TRBD2 | TRBV27 | CASSLGLAGDLEFF | TGTGCCAGCAGTTTAGGACTAGCGGGAGATCTTGAGTTCTTC
few | TRBJ2-3 | NA | TRBV30 | CAWSVQVDTDTQYF | TGTGCCTGGAGTGTACAGGTGGACACAGATACGCAGTATTTT
NA | TRBJ1-3 | TRBD1 | TRBV7-2 | CASSATGTGPGNTIYF | TGTGCCAGCAGCGCTACCGGGACAGGGCCTGGAAACACCATATATTTT
NA | TRBJ2-1 | TRBD2 | TRBV6-5 | CASRGGREANEQFF | TGTGCCAGCAGGGGGGGGAGGGAAGCGAATGAGCAGTTCTTC
NA | TRBJ2-3 | TRBD1 | TRBV7-9 | CASRQGDTQYF | TGTGCCAGCAGACAGGGGGATACGCAGTATTTT
few | TRBJ1-2 | NA | TRBV28 | CASRTTVYGYTF | TGTGCCAGCAGGACGACAGTGTACGGCTACACCTTC
NA | TRBJ2-3 | TRBD2 | TRBV7-9 | CASTSGLVADTQYF | TGTGCCAGTACATCCGGACTAGTCGCAGATACGCAGTATTTT
few | TRBJ1-2 | TRBD1 | TRBV5-8 | CASSQVQGDYGYTF | TGCGCCAGCAGCCAAGTACAGGGGGACTATGGCTACACCTTC
NA | TRBJ2-5 | TRBD1 | TRBV28 | CASSFSTGRSKETQYF | TGTGCCAGCAGTTTCTCGACAGGGCGATCTAAAGAGACCCAGTACTTC
NA | TRBJ2-1 | NA | TRBV28 | CASTRGGGKNEQFF | TGTGCCAGCACTAGAGGTGGAGGGAAGAATGAGCAGTTCTTC
NA | TRBJ2-1 | NA | TRBV5-1 | CASSSQGNEQFF | TGCGCCAGCAGCTCCCAGGGCAATGAGCAGTTCTTC
few | TRBJ2-3 | NA | TRBV25-1 | CASSATVFTDTQYF | TGTGCCAGCAGTGCGACAGTTTTCACAGATACGCAGTATTTT
NA | TRBJ2-1 | TRBD2 | TRBV27 | CASRIGLAGYNEQFF | TGTGCCAGCAGAATAGGACTAGCGGGGTACAATGAGCAGTTCTTC
NA | TRBJ2-1 | TRBD1 | TRBV28 | CASSLLTGGAYNEQFF | TGTGCCAGCAGTTTACTAACAGGGGGCGCATACAATGAGCAGTTCTTC
NA | TRBJ2-5 | NA | TRBV11-2 | CASSADRFQETQYF | TGTGCCAGCAGCGCCGACAGGTTTCAAGAGACCCAGTACTTC
once | TRBJ2-7 | TRBD2 | TRBV28 | CASRETSGRIGEQYF | TGTGCCAGCAGGGAAACTAGCGGGAGAATTGGTGAGCAGTACTTC
once | TRBJ2-2 | NA | TRBV9 | CASSVSLRGGGELFF | TGTGCCAGCAGCGTTTCCCTCAGGGGTGGCGGGGAGCTGTTTTTT
few | TRBJ1-2 | TRBD1 | TRBV4-3 | CASSHTGGASRGYTF | TGCGCCAGCAGCCATACAGGGGGCGCATCCCGTGGCTACACCTTC
once | TRBJ2-1 | TRBD2 | TRBV5-1 | CASSLELAGGEQFF | TGCGCCAGCAGCTTGGAACTAGCGGGAGGTGAGCAGTTCTTC
NA | TRBJ1-4 | NA | TRBV28 | CASSPTGPTNEKLFF | TGTGCCAGCAGTCCTACAGGGCCAACTAATGAAAAACTGTTTTTT
NA | TRBJ2-1 | TRBD1 | TRBV28 | CASSNRQGDYNEQFF | TGTGCCAGCAGTAATCGACAGGGGGACTACAATGAGCAGTTCTTC